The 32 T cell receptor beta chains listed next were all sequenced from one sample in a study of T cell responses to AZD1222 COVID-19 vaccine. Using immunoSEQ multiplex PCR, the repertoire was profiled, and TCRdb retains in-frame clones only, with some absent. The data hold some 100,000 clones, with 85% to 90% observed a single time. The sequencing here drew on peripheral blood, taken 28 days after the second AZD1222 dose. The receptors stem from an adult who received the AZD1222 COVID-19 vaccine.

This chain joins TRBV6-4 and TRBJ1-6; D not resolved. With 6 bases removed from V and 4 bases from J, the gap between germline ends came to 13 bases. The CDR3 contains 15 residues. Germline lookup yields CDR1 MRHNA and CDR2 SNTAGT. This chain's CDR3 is CASRRDSGYNSPLHF. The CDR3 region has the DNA TGTGCCAGCAGAAGAGATAGCGGGTATAATTCACCCCTCCACTTT.

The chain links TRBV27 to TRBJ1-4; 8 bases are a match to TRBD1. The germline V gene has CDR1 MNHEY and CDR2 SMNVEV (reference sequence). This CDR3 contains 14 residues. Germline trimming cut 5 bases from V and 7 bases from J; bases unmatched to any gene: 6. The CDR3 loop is CASSDSGTGEKLFF. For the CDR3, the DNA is TGTGCCAGCAGTGACTCAGGGACAGGTGAAAAACTGTTTTTT.

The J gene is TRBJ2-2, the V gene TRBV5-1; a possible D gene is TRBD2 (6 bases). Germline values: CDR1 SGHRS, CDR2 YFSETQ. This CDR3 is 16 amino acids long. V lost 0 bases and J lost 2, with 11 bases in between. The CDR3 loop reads CASSLGGGINTGELFF. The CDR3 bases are TGCGCCAGCAGCTTGGGTGGCGGGATAAACACCGGGGAGCTGTTTTTT.

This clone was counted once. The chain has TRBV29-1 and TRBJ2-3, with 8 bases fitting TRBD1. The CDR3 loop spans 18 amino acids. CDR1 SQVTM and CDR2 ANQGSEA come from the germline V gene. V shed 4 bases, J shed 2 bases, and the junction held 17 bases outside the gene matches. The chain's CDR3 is CSVGKGQGDLVSTDTQYF. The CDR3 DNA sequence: TGCAGCGTTGGTAAAGGACAGGGAGATTTAGTTTCCACAGATACGCAGTATTTT.

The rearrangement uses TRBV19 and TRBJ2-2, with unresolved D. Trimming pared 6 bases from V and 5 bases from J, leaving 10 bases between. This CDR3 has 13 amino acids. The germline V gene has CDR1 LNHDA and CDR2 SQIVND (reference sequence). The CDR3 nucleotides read TGTGCCAGTAGCCCCCTCGCTACCGGGGAGCTGTTTTTT. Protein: CASSPLATGELFF. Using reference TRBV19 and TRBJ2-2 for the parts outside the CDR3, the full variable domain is DGGITQSPKYLFRKEGQNVTLSCEQNLNHDAMYWYRQDPGQGLRLIYYSQIVNDFQKGDIAEGYSVSREKKESFPLTVTSAQKNPTAFYLCASSPLATGELFFGEGSRLTVL.

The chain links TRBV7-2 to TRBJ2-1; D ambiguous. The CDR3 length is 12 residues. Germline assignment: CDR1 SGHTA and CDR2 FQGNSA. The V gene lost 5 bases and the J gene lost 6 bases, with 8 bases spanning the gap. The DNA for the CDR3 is TGTGCCAGCAGCCAAGACCGCAATGAGCAGTTCTTC. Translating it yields CASSQDRNEQFF.

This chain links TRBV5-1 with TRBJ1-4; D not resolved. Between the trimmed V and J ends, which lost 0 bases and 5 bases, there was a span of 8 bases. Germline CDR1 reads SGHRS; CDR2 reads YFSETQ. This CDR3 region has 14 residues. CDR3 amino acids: CASSLGISNEKLFF. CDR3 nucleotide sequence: TGCGCCAGCAGCTTGGGGATCTCCAATGAAAAACTGTTTTTT.

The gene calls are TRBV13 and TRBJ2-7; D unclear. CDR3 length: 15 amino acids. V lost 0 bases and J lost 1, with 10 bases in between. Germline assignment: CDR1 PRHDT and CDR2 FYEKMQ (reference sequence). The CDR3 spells CASSLGDHLSYEQYF. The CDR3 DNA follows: TGTGCCAGCAGCTTAGGGGACCACCTTTCCTACGAGCAGTACTTC.

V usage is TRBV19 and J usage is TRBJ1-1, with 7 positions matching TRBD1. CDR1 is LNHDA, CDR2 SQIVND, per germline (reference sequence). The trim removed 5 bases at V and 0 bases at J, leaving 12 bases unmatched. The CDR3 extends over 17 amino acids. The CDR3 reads CASSLPPGQLMNTEAFF. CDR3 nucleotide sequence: TGTGCCAGTAGTCTCCCCCCGGGACAGCTAATGAACACTGAAGCTTTCTTT.

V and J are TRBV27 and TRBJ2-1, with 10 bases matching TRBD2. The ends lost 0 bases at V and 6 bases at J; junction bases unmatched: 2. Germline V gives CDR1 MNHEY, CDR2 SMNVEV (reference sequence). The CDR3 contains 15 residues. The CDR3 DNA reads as TGTGCCAGCAGTTTATCGGGACTAGCGAGCAATGAGCAGTTCTTC. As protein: CASSLSGLASNEQFF.

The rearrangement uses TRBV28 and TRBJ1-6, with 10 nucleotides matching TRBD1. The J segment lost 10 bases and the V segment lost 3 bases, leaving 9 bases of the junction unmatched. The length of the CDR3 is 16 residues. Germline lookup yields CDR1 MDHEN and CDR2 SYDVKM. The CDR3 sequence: CASSFGWGQGQSPLHF. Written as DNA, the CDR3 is TGTGCCAGCAGTTTCGGTTGGGGACAGGGGCAATCACCCCTCCACTTT.

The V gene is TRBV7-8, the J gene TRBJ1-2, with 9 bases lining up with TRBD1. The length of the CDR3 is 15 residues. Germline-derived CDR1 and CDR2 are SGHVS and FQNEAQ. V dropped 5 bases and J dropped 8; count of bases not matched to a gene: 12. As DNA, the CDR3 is TGTGCCAGCAGCAATACCCTACAGGGGGCGAGGGGCTACACCTTC. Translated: CASSNTLQGARGYTF.

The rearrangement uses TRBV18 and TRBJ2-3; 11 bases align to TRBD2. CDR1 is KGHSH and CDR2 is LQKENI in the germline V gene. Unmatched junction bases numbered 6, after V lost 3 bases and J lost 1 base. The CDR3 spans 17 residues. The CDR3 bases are TGTGCCAGCTCACCGTCGGGACTAGCGGCAGGCACAGATACGCAGTATTTT. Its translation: CASSPSGLAAGTDTQYF. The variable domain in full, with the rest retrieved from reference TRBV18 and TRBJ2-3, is NAGVMQNPRHLVRRRGQEARLRCSPMKGHSHVYWYRQLPEEGLKFMVYLQKENIIDESGMPKERFSAEFPKEGPSILRIQQVVRGDSAAYFCASSPSGLAAGTDTQYFGPGTRLTVL.

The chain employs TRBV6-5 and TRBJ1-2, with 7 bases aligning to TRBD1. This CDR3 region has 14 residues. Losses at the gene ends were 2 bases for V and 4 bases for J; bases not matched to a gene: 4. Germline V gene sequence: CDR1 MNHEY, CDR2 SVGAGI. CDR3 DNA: TGTGCCAGCAGTTACGCGACAGGGATCTATGGCTACACCTTC. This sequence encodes CASSYATGIYGYTF.

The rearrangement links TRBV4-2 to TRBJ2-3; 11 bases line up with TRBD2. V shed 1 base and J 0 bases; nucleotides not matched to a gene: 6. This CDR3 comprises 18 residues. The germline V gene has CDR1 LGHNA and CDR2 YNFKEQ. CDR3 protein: CASSQGLAGGGSTDTQYF. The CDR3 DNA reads TGTGCCAGCAGCCAAGGGCTAGCGGGGGGAGGGAGCACAGATACGCAGTATTTT.

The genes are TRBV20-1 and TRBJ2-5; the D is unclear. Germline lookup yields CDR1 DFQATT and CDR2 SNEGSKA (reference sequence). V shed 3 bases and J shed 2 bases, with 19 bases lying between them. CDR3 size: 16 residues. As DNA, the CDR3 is TGCAGTGCTAGTCAGCTCCCCGCAAACTCACAAGAGACCCAGTACTTC. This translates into CSASQLPANSQETQYF.

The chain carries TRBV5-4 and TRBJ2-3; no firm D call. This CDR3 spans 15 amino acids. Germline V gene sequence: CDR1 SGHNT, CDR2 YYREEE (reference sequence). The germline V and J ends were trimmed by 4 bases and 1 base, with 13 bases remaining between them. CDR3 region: CASSKDGGGTDTQYF. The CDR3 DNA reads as TGTGCCAGCAGCAAGGACGGTGGGGGCACAGATACGCAGTATTTT.

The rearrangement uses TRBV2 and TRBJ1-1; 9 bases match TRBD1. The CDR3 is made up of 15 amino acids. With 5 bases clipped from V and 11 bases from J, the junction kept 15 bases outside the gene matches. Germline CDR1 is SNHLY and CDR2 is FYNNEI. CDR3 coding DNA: TGTGCCAGCAGTCAACAGGGACAGGGCGGCTCAGGGGCTTTCTTT. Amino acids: CASSQQGQGGSGAFF. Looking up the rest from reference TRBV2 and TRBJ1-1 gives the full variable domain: EPEVTQTPSHQVTQMGQEVILRCVPISNHLYFYWYRQILGQKVEFLVSFYNNEISEKSEIFDDQFSVERPDGSNFTLKIRSTKLEDSAMYFCASSQQGQGGSGAFFGQGTRLTVV.

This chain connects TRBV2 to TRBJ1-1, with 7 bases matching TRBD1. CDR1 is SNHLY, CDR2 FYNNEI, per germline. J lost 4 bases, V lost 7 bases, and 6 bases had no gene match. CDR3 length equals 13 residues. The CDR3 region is CASNRQGGTEAFF. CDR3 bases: TGTGCCAGCAACCGACAGGGAGGCACTGAAGCTTTCTTT. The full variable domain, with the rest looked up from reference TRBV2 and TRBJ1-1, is EPEVTQTPSHQVTQMGQEVILRCVPISNHLYFYWYRQILGQKVEFLVSFYNNEISEKSEIFDDQFSVERPDGSNFTLKIRSTKLEDSAMYFCASNRQGGTEAFFGQGTRLTVV.

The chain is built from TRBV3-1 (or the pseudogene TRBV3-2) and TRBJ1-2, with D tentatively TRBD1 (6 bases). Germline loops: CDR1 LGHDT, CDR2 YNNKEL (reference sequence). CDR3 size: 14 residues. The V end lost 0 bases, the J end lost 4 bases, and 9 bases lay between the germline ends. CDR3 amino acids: CASSQEGRGYGYTF. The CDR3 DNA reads TGTGCCAGCAGCCAAGAAGGCAGGGGCTATGGCTACACCTTC.

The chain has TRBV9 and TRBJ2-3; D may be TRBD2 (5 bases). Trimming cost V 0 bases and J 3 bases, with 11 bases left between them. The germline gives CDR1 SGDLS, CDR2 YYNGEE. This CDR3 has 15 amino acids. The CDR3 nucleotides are TGTGCCAGCAGCGTAGGGCTAGCTTCAACAGATACGCAGTATTTT. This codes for CASSVGLASTDTQYF.

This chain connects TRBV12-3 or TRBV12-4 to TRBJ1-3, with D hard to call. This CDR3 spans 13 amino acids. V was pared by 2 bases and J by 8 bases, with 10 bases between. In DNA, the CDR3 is TGTGCCAGCAGTTTAAAACTTCGGTACACCATATATTTT. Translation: CASSLKLRYTIYF.

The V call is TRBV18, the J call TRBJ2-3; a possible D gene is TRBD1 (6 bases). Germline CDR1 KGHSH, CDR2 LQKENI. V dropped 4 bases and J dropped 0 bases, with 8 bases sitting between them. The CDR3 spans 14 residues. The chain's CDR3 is CASSLGQSTDTQYF. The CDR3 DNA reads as TGTGCCAGCTCACTCGGACAGAGCACAGATACGCAGTATTTT.

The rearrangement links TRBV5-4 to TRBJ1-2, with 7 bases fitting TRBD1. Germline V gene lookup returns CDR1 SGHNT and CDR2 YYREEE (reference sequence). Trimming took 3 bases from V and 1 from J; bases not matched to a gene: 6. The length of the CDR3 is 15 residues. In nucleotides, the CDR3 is TGTGCCAGCAGCTACCGGGACAGTTATAACTATGGCTACACCTTC. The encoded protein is CASSYRDSYNYGYTF.

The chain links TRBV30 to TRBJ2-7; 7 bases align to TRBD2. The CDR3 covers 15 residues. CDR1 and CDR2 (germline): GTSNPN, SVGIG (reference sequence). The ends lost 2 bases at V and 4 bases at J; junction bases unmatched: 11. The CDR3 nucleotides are TGTGCCTGGAGTAGGTTGGCAGGGAGGGTTTACGAGCAGTACTTC. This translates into CAWSRLAGRVYEQYF.

CDR3 sequence: CASSEGSPRGWQPQHF. For the CDR3, the DNA is TGTGCCAGCAGTGAAGGTAGCCCACGGGGGTGGCAGCCCCAGCATTTT. The chain uses TRBV6-4 and TRBJ1-5; D perhaps matches TRBD1 (5 bases). Trimming removed 3 bases at V and 7 bases at J, with 19 bases between. Germline V gene lookup returns CDR1 MRHNA and CDR2 SNTAGT. CDR3 length: 16 residues.

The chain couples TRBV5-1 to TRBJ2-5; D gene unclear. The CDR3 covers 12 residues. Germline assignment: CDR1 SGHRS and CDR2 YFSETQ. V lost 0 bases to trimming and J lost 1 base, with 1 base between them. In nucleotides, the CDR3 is TGCGCCAGCAGCTTGGTCCAAGAGACCCAGTACTTC. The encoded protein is CASSLVQETQYF.

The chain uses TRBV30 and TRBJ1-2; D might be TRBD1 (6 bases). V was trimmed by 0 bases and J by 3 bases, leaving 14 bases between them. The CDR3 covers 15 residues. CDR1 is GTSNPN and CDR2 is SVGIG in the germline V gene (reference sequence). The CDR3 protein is CAWSVVGGGYYGYTF. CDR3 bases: TGTGCCTGGAGTGTCGTAGGGGGGGGATACTATGGCTACACCTTC.

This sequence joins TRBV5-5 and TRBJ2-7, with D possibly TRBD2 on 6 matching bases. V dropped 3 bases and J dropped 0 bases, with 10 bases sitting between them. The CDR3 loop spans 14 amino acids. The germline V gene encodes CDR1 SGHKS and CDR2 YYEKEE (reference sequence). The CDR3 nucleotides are TGTGCCAGCAGCTGGGGGGATAGCTCCTACGAGCAGTACTTC. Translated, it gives CASSWGDSSYEQYF.

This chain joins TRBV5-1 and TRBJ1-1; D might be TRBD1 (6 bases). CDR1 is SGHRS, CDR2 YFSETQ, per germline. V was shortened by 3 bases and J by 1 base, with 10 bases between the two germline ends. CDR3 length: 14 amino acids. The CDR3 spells CASSSRTANTEAFF. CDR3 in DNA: TGCGCCAGCAGCTCACGGACAGCGAACACTGAAGCTTTCTTT.

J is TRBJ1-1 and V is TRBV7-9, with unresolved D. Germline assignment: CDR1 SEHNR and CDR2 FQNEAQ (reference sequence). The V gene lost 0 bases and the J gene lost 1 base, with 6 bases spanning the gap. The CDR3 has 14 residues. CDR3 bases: TGTGCCAGCAGCTTAGCGTGGGGGAACACTGAAGCTTTCTTT. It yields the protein CASSLAWGNTEAFF.

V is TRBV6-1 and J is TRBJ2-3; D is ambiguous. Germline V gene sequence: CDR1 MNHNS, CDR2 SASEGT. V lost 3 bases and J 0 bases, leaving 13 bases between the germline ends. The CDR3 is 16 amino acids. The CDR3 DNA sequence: TGTGCCAGCAGTGATTTCGTCGAAGGTAGCACAGATACGCAGTATTTT. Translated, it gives CASSDFVEGSTDTQYF.